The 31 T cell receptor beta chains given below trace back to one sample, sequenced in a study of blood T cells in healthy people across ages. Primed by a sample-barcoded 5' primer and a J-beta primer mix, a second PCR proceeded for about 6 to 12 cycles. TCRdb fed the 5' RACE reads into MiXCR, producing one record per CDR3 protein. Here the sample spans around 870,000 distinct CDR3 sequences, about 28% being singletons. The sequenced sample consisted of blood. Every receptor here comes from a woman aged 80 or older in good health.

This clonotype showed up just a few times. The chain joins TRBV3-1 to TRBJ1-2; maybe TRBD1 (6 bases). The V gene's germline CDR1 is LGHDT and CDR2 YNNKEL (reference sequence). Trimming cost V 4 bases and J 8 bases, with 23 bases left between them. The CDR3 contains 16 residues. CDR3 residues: CASSRRTVNIREGYTF. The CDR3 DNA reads TGTGCCAGCAGCCGGCGGACAGTTAATATTAGGGAAGGCTACACCTTC.

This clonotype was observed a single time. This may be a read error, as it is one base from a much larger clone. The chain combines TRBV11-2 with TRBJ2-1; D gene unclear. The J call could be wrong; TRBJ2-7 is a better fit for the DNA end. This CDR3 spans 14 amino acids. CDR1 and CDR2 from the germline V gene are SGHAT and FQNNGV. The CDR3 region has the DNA TGTGCCAGCAGCTTAGGCAGGTCCCACAATGAGCAGTACTTC. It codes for CASSLGRSHNEQYF.

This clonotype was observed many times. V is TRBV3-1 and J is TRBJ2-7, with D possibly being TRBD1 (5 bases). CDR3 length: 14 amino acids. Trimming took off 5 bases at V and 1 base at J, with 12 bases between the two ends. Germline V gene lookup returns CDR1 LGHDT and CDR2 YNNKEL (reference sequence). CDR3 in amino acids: CASSAGHASYEQYF. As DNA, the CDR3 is TGTGCCAGCAGCGCCGGACACGCTTCCTACGAGCAGTACTTC.

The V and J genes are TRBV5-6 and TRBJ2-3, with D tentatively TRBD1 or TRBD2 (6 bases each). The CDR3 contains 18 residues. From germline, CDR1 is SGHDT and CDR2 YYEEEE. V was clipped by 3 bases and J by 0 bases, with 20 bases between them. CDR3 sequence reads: CASSSSGTGGPSTDTQYF. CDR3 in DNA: TGTGCCAGCAGCTCCTCCGGAACCGGGGGCCCTAGCACAGATACGCAGTATTTT.

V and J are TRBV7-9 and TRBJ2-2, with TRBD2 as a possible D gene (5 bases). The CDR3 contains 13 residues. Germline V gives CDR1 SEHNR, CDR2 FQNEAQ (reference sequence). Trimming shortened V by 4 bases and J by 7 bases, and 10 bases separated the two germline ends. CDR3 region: CASSSEEVGELFF. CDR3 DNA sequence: TGTGCCAGCAGCTCAGAGGAGGTCGGGGAGCTGTTTTTT.

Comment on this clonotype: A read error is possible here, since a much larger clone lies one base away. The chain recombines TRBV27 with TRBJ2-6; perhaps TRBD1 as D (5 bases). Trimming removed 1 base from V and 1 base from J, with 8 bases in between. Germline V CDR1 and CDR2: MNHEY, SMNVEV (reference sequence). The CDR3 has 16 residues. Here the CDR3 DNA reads TGTGCCAGCAGTTTATGTCAGGGTTCTGGGGCCAACGTCCTGACTTTC. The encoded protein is CASSLCQGSGANVLTF.

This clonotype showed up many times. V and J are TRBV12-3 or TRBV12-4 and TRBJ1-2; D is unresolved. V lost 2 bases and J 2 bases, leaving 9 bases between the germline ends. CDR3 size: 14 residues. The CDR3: CASSLWAENYGYTF. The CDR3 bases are TGTGCCAGCAGTTTATGGGCAGAAAACTATGGCTACACCTTC.

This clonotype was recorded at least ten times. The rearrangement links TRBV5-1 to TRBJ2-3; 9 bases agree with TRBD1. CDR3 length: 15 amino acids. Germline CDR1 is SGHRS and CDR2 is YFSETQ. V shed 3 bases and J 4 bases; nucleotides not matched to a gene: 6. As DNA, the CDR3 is TGCGCCAGCAGCTGGGGGACAGGGAGGTCAGATACGCAGTATTTT. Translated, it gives CASSWGTGRSDTQYF.

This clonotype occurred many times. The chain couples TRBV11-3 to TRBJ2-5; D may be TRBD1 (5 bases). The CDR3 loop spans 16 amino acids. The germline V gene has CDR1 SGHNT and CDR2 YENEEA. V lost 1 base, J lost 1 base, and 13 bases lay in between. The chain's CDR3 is CASSLGTLQSQETQYF. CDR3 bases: TGTGCCAGCAGCTTAGGGACACTCCAGAGCCAAGAGACCCAGTACTTC.

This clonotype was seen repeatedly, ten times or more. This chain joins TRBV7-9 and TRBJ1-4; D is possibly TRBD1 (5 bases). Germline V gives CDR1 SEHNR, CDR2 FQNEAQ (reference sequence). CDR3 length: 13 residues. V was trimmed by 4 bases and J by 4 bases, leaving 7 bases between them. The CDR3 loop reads CASSSGVNEKLFF. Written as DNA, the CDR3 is TGTGCCAGCAGCTCGGGGGTTAATGAAAAACTGTTTTTT. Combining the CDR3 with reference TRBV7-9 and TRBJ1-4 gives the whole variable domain DTGVSQNPRHKITKRGQNVTFRCDPISEHNRLYWYRQTLGQGPEFLTYFQNEAQLEKSRLLSDRFSAERPKGSFSTLEIQRTEQGDSAMYLCASSSGVNEKLFFGSGTQLSVL.

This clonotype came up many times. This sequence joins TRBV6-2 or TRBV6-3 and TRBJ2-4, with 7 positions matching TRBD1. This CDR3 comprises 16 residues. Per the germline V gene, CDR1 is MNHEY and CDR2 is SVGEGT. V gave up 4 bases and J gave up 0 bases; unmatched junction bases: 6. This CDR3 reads CASSSGQPLAKNIQYF. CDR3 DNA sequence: TGTGCCAGCAGTTCGGGACAGCCTTTAGCCAAAAACATTCAGTACTTC.

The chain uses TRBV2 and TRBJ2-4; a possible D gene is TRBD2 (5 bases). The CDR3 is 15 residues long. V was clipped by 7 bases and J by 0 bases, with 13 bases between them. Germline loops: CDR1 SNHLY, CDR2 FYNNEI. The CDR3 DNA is TGTGCCAGCACAGCGGACCGGGTAGCCAAAAACATTCAGTACTTC. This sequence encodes CASTADRVAKNIQYF.

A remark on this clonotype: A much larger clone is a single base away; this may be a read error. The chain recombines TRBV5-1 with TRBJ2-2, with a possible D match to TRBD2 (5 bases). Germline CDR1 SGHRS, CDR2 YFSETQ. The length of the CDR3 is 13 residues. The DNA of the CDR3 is TGCGCCAGCAGCTTGGGCAGAACCGGGGAGCGGTTTTTT. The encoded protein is CASSLGRTGERFF.

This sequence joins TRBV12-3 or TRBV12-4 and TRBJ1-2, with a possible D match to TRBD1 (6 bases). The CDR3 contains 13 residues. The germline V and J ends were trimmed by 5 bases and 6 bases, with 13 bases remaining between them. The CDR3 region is CASSNQGMDGYTF. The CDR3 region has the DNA TGTGCCAGCAGTAATCAGGGGATGGATGGCTACACCTTC.

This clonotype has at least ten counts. The CDR3 loop reads CASSLARGVLYEQYF. CDR3 nucleotide sequence: TGTGCCAGCAGTTTGGCGCGGGGGGTTTTATACGAGCAGTACTTC. The chain recombines TRBV12-3 or TRBV12-4 with TRBJ2-7, with 8 bases matching TRBD2. V shed 3 bases and J 4 bases; nucleotides not matched to a gene: 8. The CDR3 extends over 15 amino acids.

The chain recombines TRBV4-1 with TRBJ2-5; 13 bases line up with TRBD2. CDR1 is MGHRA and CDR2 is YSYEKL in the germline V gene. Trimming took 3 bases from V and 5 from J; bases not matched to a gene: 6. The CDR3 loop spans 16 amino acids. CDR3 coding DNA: TGCGCCAGCAGCCAGCAACTAGCGGGGGGGCGGGAGACCCAGTACTTC. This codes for CASSQQLAGGRETQYF.

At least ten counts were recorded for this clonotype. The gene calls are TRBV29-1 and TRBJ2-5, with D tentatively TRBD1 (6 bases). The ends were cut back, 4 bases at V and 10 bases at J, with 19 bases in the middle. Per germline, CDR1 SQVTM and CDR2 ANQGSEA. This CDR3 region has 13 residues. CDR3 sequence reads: CSVGSLSEGGQYF. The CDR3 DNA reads TGCAGCGTTGGCTCTCTCTCGGAAGGGGGCCAGTACTTC.

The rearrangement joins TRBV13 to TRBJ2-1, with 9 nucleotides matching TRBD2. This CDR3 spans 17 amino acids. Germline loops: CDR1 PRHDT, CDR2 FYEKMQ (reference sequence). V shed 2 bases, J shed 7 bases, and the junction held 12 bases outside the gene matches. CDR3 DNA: TGTGCCAGCAGCTTAAGAGGGGGACTAGCTTTCTTGAATGAGCAGTTCTTC. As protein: CASSLRGGLAFLNEQFF.

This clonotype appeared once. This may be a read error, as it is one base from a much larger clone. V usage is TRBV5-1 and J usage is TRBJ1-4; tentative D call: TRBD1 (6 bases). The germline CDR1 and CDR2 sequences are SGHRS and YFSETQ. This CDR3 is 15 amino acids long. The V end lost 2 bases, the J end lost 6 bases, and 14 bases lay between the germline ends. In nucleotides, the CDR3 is TGCGCCAGCAGCTTTCGGGGGGCGAGGGATGAAAAACTGTTTTTT. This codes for CASSFRGARDEKLFF.

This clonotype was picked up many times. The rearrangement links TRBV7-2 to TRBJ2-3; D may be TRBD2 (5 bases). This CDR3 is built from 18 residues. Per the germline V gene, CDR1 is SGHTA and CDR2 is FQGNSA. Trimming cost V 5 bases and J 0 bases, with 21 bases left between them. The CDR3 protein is CASSPPFGRASSTDTQYF. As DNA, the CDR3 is TGTGCCAGCAGCCCCCCGTTCGGGCGGGCGTCTAGCACAGATACGCAGTATTTT.

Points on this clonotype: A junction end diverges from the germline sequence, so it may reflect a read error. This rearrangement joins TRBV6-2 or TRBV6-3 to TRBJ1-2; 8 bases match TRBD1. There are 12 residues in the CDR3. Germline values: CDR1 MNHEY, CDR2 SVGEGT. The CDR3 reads CAGSPGGSGYTF. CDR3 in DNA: TGTGCCGGCAGTCCAGGGGGCAGCGGCTACACCTTC.

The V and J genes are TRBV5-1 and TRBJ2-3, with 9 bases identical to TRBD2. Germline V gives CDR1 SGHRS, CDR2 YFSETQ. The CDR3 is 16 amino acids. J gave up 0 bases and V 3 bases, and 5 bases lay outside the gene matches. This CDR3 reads CASSYTLAGSTDTQYF. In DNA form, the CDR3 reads TGCGCCAGCAGCTATACGCTAGCGGGGAGCACAGATACGCAGTATTTT.

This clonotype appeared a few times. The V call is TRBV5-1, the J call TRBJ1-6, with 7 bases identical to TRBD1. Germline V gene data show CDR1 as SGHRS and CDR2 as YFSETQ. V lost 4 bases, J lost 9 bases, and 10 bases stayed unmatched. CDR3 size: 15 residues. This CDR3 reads CASSGSTGPGSPLHF. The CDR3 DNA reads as TGCGCCAGCAGCGGCTCGACAGGGCCCGGTTCACCCCTCCACTTT.

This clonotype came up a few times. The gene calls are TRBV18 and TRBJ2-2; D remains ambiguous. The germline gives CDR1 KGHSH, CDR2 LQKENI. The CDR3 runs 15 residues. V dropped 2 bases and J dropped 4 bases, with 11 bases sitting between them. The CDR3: CASSPVRRTTGELFF. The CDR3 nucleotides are TGTGCCAGCTCACCAGTGAGACGTACCACCGGGGAGCTGTTTTTT.

The CDR3 DNA reads as TGTGCCAGCAGCTTAGAGGGAGCTTTCTCTGGAAACACCATATATTTT. Translated, it gives CASSLEGAFSGNTIYF. V usage is TRBV11-2 and J usage is TRBJ1-3; D is undetermined. The CDR3 has 16 residues. The germline V gene encodes CDR1 SGHAT and CDR2 FQNNGV. Deletions cut 0 bases from V and 0 bases from J, with 9 bases between.

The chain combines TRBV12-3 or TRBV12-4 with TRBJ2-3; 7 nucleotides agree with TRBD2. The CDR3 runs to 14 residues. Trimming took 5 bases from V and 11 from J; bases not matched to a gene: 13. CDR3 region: CASSGAGSTDVQYF. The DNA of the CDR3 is TGTGCCAGCAGTGGAGCGGGGAGCACAGATGTGCAGTATTTT.

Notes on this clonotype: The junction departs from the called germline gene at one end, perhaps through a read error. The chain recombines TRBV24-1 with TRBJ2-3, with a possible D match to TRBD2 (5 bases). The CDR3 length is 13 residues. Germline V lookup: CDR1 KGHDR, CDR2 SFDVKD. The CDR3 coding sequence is TGTGCCACCAGCAGCACGGGGAAAGATACGCGGTATTTT. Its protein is CATSSTGKDTRYF.

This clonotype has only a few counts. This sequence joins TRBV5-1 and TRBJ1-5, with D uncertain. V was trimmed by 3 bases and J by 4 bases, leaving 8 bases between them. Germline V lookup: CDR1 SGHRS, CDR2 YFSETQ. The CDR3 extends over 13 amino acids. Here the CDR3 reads CASSSGVNQPQHF. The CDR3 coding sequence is TGCGCCAGCAGCTCTGGGGTAAATCAGCCCCAGCATTTT.

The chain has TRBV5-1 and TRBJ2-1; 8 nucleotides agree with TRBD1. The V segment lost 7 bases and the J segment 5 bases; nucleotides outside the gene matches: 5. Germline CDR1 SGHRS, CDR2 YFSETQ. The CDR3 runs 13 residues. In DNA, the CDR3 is TGCGCCAGCTGGACAGGGCCCGACAATGAGCAGTTCTTC. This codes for CASWTGPDNEQFF.

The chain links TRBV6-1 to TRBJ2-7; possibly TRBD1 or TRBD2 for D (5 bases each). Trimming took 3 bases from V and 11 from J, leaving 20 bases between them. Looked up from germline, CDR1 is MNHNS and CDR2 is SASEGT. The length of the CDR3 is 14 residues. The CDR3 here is CASSDPGKGPREYF. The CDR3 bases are TGTGCCAGCAGTGACCCCGGGAAGGGTCCCAGGGAGTACTTC.

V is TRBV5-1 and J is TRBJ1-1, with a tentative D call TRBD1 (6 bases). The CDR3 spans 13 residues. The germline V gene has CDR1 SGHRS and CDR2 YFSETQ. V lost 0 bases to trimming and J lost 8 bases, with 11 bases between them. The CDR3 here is CASSLGGAWEAFF. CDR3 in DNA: TGCGCCAGCAGCTTGGGGGGGGCGTGGGAAGCTTTCTTT. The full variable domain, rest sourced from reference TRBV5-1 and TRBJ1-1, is KAGVTQTPRYLIKTRGQQVTLSCSPISGHRSVSWYQQTPGQGLQFLFEYFSETQRNKGNFPGRFSGRQFSNSRSEMNVSTLELGDSALYLCASSLGGAWEAFFGQGTRLTVV.